The 4 T cell receptor beta chains presented below share a single source sample, sequenced in a study of radiation and T cells in renal cell carcinoma. Time point described: blood 2 weeks post-SBRT. Noted treatment: 15 Gy SBRT to primary tumor, nephrectomy 4 weeks later. Some clones are missing from TCRdb's copy, which holds only in-frame ones; the method was immunoSEQ multiplex PCR. Of 120,000 or so clones detected, around 82% appear once; the ten largest clones hold 4.5% to 7%. Specimen: blood, collected from a patient whose treatment included radiotherapy and nephrectomy. These receptors were taken from a man aged 45-60 years with renal cell carcinoma.

This chain joins TRBV5-1 and TRBJ2-5; 9 bases line up with TRBD2. The V segment lost 0 bases and the J segment 5 bases; nucleotides outside the gene matches: 11. CDR1 SGHRS and CDR2 YFSETQ come from the germline V gene. The CDR3 extends over 17 amino acids. The CDR3 is CASSLGPRASGAETQYF. CDR3 in DNA: TGCGCCAGCAGCTTGGGCCCTCGGGCTAGCGGGGCTGAGACCCAGTACTTC. The variable domain in full, completed from reference TRBV5-1 and TRBJ2-5, reads KAGVTQTPRYLIKTRGQQVTLSCSPISGHRSVSWYQQTPGQGLQFLFEYFSETQRNKGNFPGRFSGRQFSNSRSEMNVSTLELGDSALYLCASSLGPRASGAETQYFGPGTRLLVL.

The J gene is TRBJ2-7, the V gene TRBV25-1; 14 bases line up with TRBD2. Germline CDR1 and CDR2: MGHDK and SYGVNS. The CDR3 contains 15 residues. J gave up 3 bases and V 3 bases, and 1 base lay outside the gene matches. DNA of the CDR3: TGTGCCAGCAGTGACGGACTAGCGGGAGGCTACGAGCAGTACTTC. It encodes CASSDGLAGGYEQYF.

The rearrangement uses TRBV7-2 and TRBJ1-3, with D perhaps matching TRBD1 (6 bases). Germline lookup yields CDR1 SGHTA and CDR2 FQGNSA. The CDR3 totals 13 residues. Trimming shortened V by 5 bases and J by 4 bases, and 9 bases separated the two germline ends. CDR3 residues: CASSTDRGNTIYF. CDR3 nucleotides: TGTGCCAGCAGCACTGACAGGGGAAACACCATATATTTT. The whole variable domain, filled in from reference TRBV7-2 and TRBJ1-3, reads GAGVSQSPSNKVTEKGKDVELRCDPISGHTALYWYRQSLGQGLEFLIYFQGNSAPDKSGLPSDRFSAERTGGSVSTLTIQRTQQEDSAVYLCASSTDRGNTIYFGEGSWLTVV.

This clone showed up just a few times. CDR3 coding DNA: TGTGCCAGCGAGGGACAGCCTTCCTACGAGCAGTACTTC. It is translated as CASEGQPSYEQYF. The gene calls are TRBV2 and TRBJ2-7; 7 nucleotides align to TRBD1. CDR3 length: 13 residues. Germline CDR1 SNHLY, CDR2 FYNNEI. The junction had 5 bases not matched to a gene; V was cut back by 8 bases and J by 1 base.